This T cell receptor (beta chain) was captured by sequencing in a study of blood T cell repertoires in COVID-19. Study-level background: COVID-19 samples collected from the United States, Italy and Spain covered acute and convalescent phases. Sample material is recorded as cDNA or gDNA derived from T cells, B-cell-depleted T cells, or PBMCs.

Germline V gene lookup returns CDR1 LGHDT and CDR2 YNNKEL (reference sequence). Trimming stripped 3 bases from V and 6 bases from J, with 21 bases between. The CDR3 sequence is 16 residues long. How the authors handled the data: Estimation of nucleated cell counts relied on the amplification of reference gene primers. Here immunoSEQ multiplex PCR was the method, and the copy in TCRdb shows in-frame clones only, minus some. D and trimming were read from the DNA, whereas the V and J calls and clone size are those reported in that table. In the table there are around 190,000 clones, around 76% of which are singletons.

V and J are TRBV3-1 (or the pseudogene TRBV3-2) and TRBJ2-7; a weak D match, TRBD1 (6 bases). The receptor's source is a woman aged 45-59 years with active or convalescent COVID-19. The source material was peripheral blood. The CDR3 here is CASSQPSGDSLAEQYF. Here the CDR3 DNA reads TGTGCCAGCAGCCAGCCCTCAGGGGATTCGTTAGCCGAGCAGTACTTC.